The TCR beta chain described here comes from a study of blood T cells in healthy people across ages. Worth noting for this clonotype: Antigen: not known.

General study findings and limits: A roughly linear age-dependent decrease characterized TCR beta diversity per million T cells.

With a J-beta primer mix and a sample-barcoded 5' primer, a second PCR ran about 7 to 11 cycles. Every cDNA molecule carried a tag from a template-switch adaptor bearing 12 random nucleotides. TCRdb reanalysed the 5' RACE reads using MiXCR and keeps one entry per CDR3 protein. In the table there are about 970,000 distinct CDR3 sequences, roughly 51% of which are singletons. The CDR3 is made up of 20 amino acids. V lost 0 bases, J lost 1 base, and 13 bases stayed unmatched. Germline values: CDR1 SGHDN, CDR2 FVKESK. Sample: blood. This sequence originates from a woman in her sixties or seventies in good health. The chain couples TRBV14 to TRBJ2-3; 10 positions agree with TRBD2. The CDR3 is CASSQDPELAGPIGTDTQYF. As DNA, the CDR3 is TGTGCCAGCAGCCAAGATCCGGAACTAGCGGGACCCATAGGCACAGATACGCAGTATTTT.